The 10 T cell receptor beta chains reported below all come from one sample, sequenced in a study of CD8 T cells in ankylosing spondylitis. TCRdb called the 5' RACE reads again in MiXCR, with one record for every CDR3 protein. Among roughly 69,000 distinct CDR3 sequences listed, roughly 5.2% were seen once. Sequenced sample: blood, either unsorted or a sorted T cell fraction (not recorded which). The receptor source for this set is a male donor with ankylosing spondylitis or in good health (not recorded which).

In this sample, this clonotype turned up many times. V is TRBV5-1 and J is TRBJ2-1; 7 bases line up with TRBD2. The V segment lost 0 bases and the J segment 6 bases; nucleotides outside the gene matches: 12. This CDR3 is 17 amino acids long. The germline V gene has CDR1 SGHRS and CDR2 YFSETQ. The CDR3 nucleotides read TGCGCCAGCAGCTTGGATATCCGCAGCGGGGTGCTCAATGAGCAGTTCTTC. Translating gives CASSLDIRSGVLNEQFF.

In its sample, this clonotype was seen many times. The chain couples TRBV5-4 to TRBJ2-1; D is undetermined. Germline CDR1 SGHNT, CDR2 YYREEE (reference sequence). This CDR3 region has 15 residues. Between the trimmed V and J ends, which lost 0 bases and 2 bases, there was a span of 9 bases. Here the CDR3 DNA reads TGTGCCAGCAGCTTGGATTTGGGCACCTACAATGAGCAGTTCTTC. Translated, it gives CASSLDLGTYNEQFF.

This clonotype was seen repeatedly, ten times or more. The V gene is TRBV12-3 or TRBV12-4, the J gene TRBJ2-6, with 11 nucleotides matching TRBD1. J lost 2 bases, V lost 6 bases, and 6 bases had no gene match. The CDR3 sequence is 17 residues long. The CDR3 region has the DNA TGTGCCAGCAGGCCTCCGGGACAGGGGGCTGGGGCCAACGTCCTGACTTTC. Translated: CASRPPGQGAGANVLTF.

This clonotype appeared many times. The chain carries TRBV20-1 and TRBJ2-1, with TRBD2 as a possible D gene (5 bases). Germline V gene data show CDR1 as DFQATT and CDR2 as SNEGSKA (reference sequence). CDR3 size: 13 residues. The V end lost 0 bases, the J end lost 8 bases, and 11 bases lay between the germline ends. CDR3 loop: CSAREAAVHEQFF. The CDR3 DNA follows: TGCAGTGCTAGAGAAGCAGCGGTGCATGAGCAGTTCTTC.

This clonotype was observed at least ten times. The CDR3 DNA sequence: TGTGCCCCCCGGCCCGGACAGGGGATTTACGAGCAGTACTTC. Protein sequence: CAPRPGQGIYEQYF. The chain has TRBV10-3 and TRBJ2-7, with 9 bases that match TRBD1. The V and J ends lost 11 bases and 4 bases, in that order; junction bases with no gene match: 12. CDR1 ENHRY and CDR2 SYGVKD come from the germline V gene. CDR3 size: 14 residues.

This clonotype was detected ten times or more. J is TRBJ2-1 and V is TRBV28, with D uncertain. CDR3 size: 16 residues. The germline CDR1 and CDR2 sequences are MDHEN and SYDVKM. Trimming shortened V by 1 base and J by 6 bases, and 16 bases separated the two germline ends. This chain's CDR3 is CASSLSPKSIGNEQFF. Written as DNA, the CDR3 is TGTGCCAGCAGTTTATCCCCCAAGAGTATTGGCAATGAGCAGTTCTTC.

In this sample, this clonotype turned up many times. The chain employs TRBV7-2 and TRBJ2-1; 8 nucleotides align to TRBD1. In germline, CDR1 is SGHTA, CDR2 FQGNSA. This CDR3 spans 14 amino acids. The ends lost 4 bases at V and 8 bases at J; junction bases unmatched: 7. The CDR3 nucleotides read TGTGCCAGCAGCTCCACAGGGGGGTCGTATGAGCAGTTCTTC. Protein product: CASSSTGGSYEQFF.

The sample holds many counts of this clonotype. This sequence joins TRBV2 and TRBJ1-3; tentative D call: TRBD1 (5 bases). The CDR3 covers 17 residues. Per the germline V gene, CDR1 is SNHLY and CDR2 is FYNNEI. V gave up 4 bases and J gave up 0 bases, with 16 bases separating them. The CDR3: CASSVETAISSGNTIYF. The CDR3 DNA follows: TGTGCCAGCAGTGTCGAGACAGCCATCAGCTCTGGAAACACCATATATTTT.

This clonotype was picked up many times. This chain uses TRBV29-1 with TRBJ2-3, with unresolved D. V was shortened by 3 bases and J by 9 bases, with 10 bases between the two germline ends. This CDR3 is built from 11 residues. The germline V gene has CDR1 SQVTM and CDR2 ANQGSEA. The DNA of the CDR3 is TGCAGCGTTGACGTCGCGATAACGCAGTATTTT. Its translation is CSVDVAITQYF.

The chain combines TRBV11-3 with TRBJ2-3; 9 bases fit TRBD1. Germline trimming cut 5 bases from V and 2 bases from J; bases unmatched to any gene: 5. CDR3 length: 15 residues. Germline V gene data show CDR1 as SGHNT and CDR2 as YENEEA. The CDR3: CASSLRQGDTDTQYF. In DNA form, the CDR3 reads TGTGCCAGCAGCCTAAGACAGGGGGACACAGATACGCAGTATTTT.